One and the same sample provided the 32 T cell receptor beta chains below, sequenced in a study of T cells in women clearing cervical HPV infection. The assay was immunoSEQ multiplex PCR, and TCRdb's table has in-frame clones only and misses some. In total, the table holds about 48,000 clones. The sequenced sample consisted of blood buffy coat. The receptor source for this set is a woman between 18 and 70 years old with a cervical HPV16 infection that either progressed to CIN3+ or cleared (not recorded which).

Of note for this clone: The sequenced fragment ends 3 residues before the CDR3 boundary, so the rest is inferred from the germline J gene. This sequence joins TRBV6-2 or TRBV6-3 and TRBJ2-2; TRBD1 matches 7 bases. CDR1 and CDR2 from the germline V gene are MNHEY and SVGEGT. This CDR3 contains 15 residues. V lost 3 bases to trimming and J lost 4 bases; unmatched junction nucleotides: 5. Here the CDR3 reads CASSYSPGGTGELFF. CDR3 DNA, as far as it was read: TGTGCCAGCAGTTATTCCCCAGGGGGCACCGGGGAG.

CDR3 in amino acids: CASSPRTGSGSGYTF. Incomplete CDR3 DNA: TGTGCCAGTAGTCCAAGGACAGGTTCGGGAAGCGGC. The rearrangement joins TRBV19 to TRBJ1-2, with 7 bases lining up with TRBD1. The sequenced fragment ends 3 residues before the CDR3 boundary, so the rest is inferred from the germline J gene. CDR3 length: 15 amino acids. Germline lookup yields CDR1 LNHDA and CDR2 SQIVND (reference sequence).

Worth noting for this clone: The CDR3 end is not reached by the read, which stops 3 residues before it; the germline J gene fills it in. The rearrangement joins TRBV20-1 to TRBJ1-5, with a weak D call TRBD1 (6 bases). The germline V gene has CDR1 DFQATT and CDR2 SNEGSKA (reference sequence). The V gene lost 3 bases and the J gene lost 4 bases, with 22 bases spanning the gap. The CDR3 covers 17 residues. The CDR3 DNA, read in part, is TGCAGTGCTAGTCGGGGACATTCCTTCGGGGCAAATCAGCCC. It encodes CSASRGHSFGANQP. The CDR3 in its entirety is CSASRGHSFGANQPQHF.

As for this clone: The read finishes 3 residues shy of the CDR3 end, and the germline J gene is used to complete it. The chain links TRBV7-2 to TRBJ2-5; the match to TRBD2 covers 12 bases. Germline-derived CDR1 and CDR2 are SGHTA and FQGNSA. Trimming cost V 5 bases and J 5 bases; bases outside gene matches: 6. The CDR3 contains 15 residues. The CDR3 here is CASSRSSGGAETQYF. CDR3 bases read: TGTGCCAGCAGCCGCTCTAGCGGGGGGGCGGAGACC.

Details on this clone: With the read ending 3 residues before the CDR3 end, the germline J gene is used to fill in that end. The rearrangement uses TRBV12-3 or TRBV12-4 and TRBJ1-5, with D hard to call. The CDR3 spans 14 residues. The V end lost 2 bases, the J end lost 4 bases, and 9 bases lay between the germline ends. Partial CDR3 DNA: TGTGCCAGCAGTTTATCAGGAGGGAATCAGCCC. This codes for CASSLSGGNQP. The entire CDR3 is CASSLSGGNQPQHF.

As to this clone: The sequenced fragment ends 3 residues before the CDR3 boundary, so the rest is inferred from the germline J gene. The chain links TRBV20-1 to TRBJ1-2, with D tentatively TRBD1 (6 bases). Trimming removed 8 bases at V and 3 bases at J, with 19 bases between. There are 14 residues in the CDR3. Germline lookup yields CDR1 DFQATT and CDR2 SNEGSKA (reference sequence). Incomplete CDR3 DNA: TGCAGTTCTAAAATCTTAACAGGGTACTATGGC. This encodes CSSKILTGYYG. Given in full, the CDR3 is CSSKILTGYYGYTF.

Regarding this clone: Read coverage stops 3 residues before the CDR3 terminus; the germline J gene supplies the remainder. V usage is TRBV6-1 and J usage is TRBJ1-2; tentatively, D is TRBD1 (5 bases). V was cut by 2 bases and J by 5 bases, with 12 bases left in between. The CDR3 spans 14 residues. From germline, CDR1 is MNHNS and CDR2 SASEGT. Partial CDR3 DNA: TGTGCCAGCAGTGAACAAGGACCAGGGTATGGC. Translated: CASSEQGPGYG. The whole CDR3 region reads CASSEQGPGYGYTF.

CDR3 in amino acids: CASSAAGGESPLHF. Incomplete CDR3 DNA: TGTGCCAGCAGTGCCGCAGGGGGCGAATCACCC. The V call is TRBV6-4, the J call TRBJ1-6, with 8 bases aligning to TRBD1. The CDR3 is cut off 3 residues early in the read; its end comes from the germline J gene. Germline CDR1 and CDR2: MRHNA and SNTAGT. The CDR3 is 14 amino acids. Losses at the gene ends were 4 bases for V and 10 bases for J; bases not matched to a gene: 6.

Of note for this clone: Coverage ceases 3 residues before the CDR3 finishes, and the germline J gene fills in the end. V gene TRBV9 combines with J gene TRBJ1-3, with 9 bases aligning to TRBD1. Per the germline V gene, CDR1 is SGDLS and CDR2 is YYNGEE. V lost 1 base, J lost 0 bases, and 5 bases stayed unmatched. This CDR3 is built from 17 residues. CDR3 sequence: CASSVSQGADSGNTIYF. The CDR3 bases that were read are TGTGCCAGCAGCGTATCACAGGGGGCCGACTCTGGAAACACC.

As to this clone: The read comes to an end 3 residues before the CDR3 does, leaving the germline J gene to fill in the end. This chain connects TRBV2 to TRBJ2-7, with D tentatively TRBD1 (6 bases). With 3 bases removed from V and 4 bases from J, the gap between germline ends came to 16 bases. The germline gives CDR1 SNHLY, CDR2 FYNNEI. CDR3 length equals 15 residues. CDR3 bases read: TGTGCCAGCAGTGACCTCCGGACAGTTACATACGAG. Its protein is CASSDLRTVTYE. The full CDR3 protein reads CASSDLRTVTYEQYF. Looking up the rest from reference TRBV2 and TRBJ2-7 gives the full variable domain: EPEVTQTPSHQVTQMGQEVILRCVPISNHLYFYWYRQILGQKVEFLVSFYNNEISEKSEIFDDQFSVERPDGSNFTLKIRSTKLEDSAMYFCASSDLRTVTYEQYFGPGTRLTVT.

About this clone itself: The read is 3 residues too short to cover the CDR3 end, so that end is filled in from the germline J gene. The chain couples TRBV6-1 to TRBJ2-5, with a possible D match to TRBD2 (5 bases). V was shortened by 4 bases and J by 4 bases, with 19 bases between the two germline ends. The length of the CDR3 is 16 residues. The germline V gene encodes CDR1 MNHNS and CDR2 SASEGT. The sequenced part of the CDR3 DNA is TGTGCCAGCAGTGGCCTTCGGGGAAGGTGGGGAGAGACC. Its protein product is CASSGLRGRWGET. The entire CDR3 reads CASSGLRGRWGETQYF.

The CDR3 DNA, read in part, is TGTGCCAGCAGCTCACTGACAGGGCCGTCCTACGAG. Translated: CASSSLTGPSYE. The complete CDR3 protein is CASSSLTGPSYEQYF. J is TRBJ2-7 and V is TRBV7-8, with 7 bases lining up with TRBD1. The CDR3 end is not reached by the read, which stops 3 residues before it; the germline J gene fills it in. Germline V CDR1 and CDR2: SGHVS, FQNEAQ. The CDR3 runs to 15 residues. The V segment lost 4 bases and the J segment 1 base; nucleotides outside the gene matches: 7.

As to this clone: One junction end does not reproduce the germline sequence, and a read error may be involved. Coverage ceases 3 residues before the CDR3 finishes, and the germline J gene fills in the end. V is TRBV4-2 and J is TRBJ2-2; 10 nucleotides line up with TRBD1. This CDR3 contains 16 residues. CDR1 is LGHNA and CDR2 is YNFKEQ in the germline V gene. The CDR3 DNA, read in part, is TGCGCCAGCAGCCAGGCCGGGACAGGGGCCACCGGGGAG. This gives the protein CASSQAGTGATGE. The full CDR3 protein is CASSQAGTGATGELFF.

As for this clone: The sequenced fragment ends 3 residues before the CDR3 boundary, so the rest is inferred from the germline J gene. The chain recombines TRBV20-1 with TRBJ2-7, with TRBD2 matching over 10 bases. V shed 0 bases and J 2 bases; nucleotides not matched to a gene: 1. Germline CDR1 is DFQATT and CDR2 is SNEGSKA (reference sequence). This CDR3 contains 14 residues. The CDR3 loop reads CSARDGTSAYEQYF. The covered CDR3 bases are TGCAGTGCTAGAGATGGGACTAGCGCCTACGAG.

With regard to this clone: Read sequence stops 3 residues before the CDR3 end, and the germline J gene provides the missing end. This rearrangement joins TRBV7-9 to TRBJ2-1; D gene unclear. The CDR3 sequence is 12 residues long. In germline, CDR1 is SEHNR, CDR2 FQNEAQ (reference sequence). V lost 5 bases and J lost 9, with 11 bases in between. The part of the CDR3 DNA that was read is TGTGCCAGCAGCCCCCGCAGGCTTGAG. This sequence encodes CASSPRRLE. The full CDR3 protein reads CASSPRRLEQFF. Based on the CDR3 plus reference TRBV7-9 and TRBJ2-1, the full variable domain is DTGVSQNPRHKITKRGQNVTFRCDPISEHNRLYWYRQTLGQGPEFLTYFQNEAQLEKSRLLSDRFSAERPKGSFSTLEIQRTEQGDSAMYLCASSPRRLEQFFGPGTRLTVL.

Details on this clone: The read gets to within 3 residues of the CDR3 end, and the germline J gene fills in the rest. V usage is TRBV29-1 and J usage is TRBJ2-5; D is ambiguous. V lost 2 bases to trimming and J lost 4 bases, with 20 bases between them. Per germline, CDR1 SQVTM and CDR2 ANQGSEA. This CDR3 spans 16 amino acids. The covered CDR3 bases are TGCAGCGTTGAAACTCCGGGTGGTATTTCGGTAGAGACC. This gives the protein CSVETPGGISVET. The complete CDR3 protein is CSVETPGGISVETQYF.

A note on this clone: The CDR3 end is not reached by the read, which stops 3 residues before it; the germline J gene fills it in. V is TRBV18 and J is TRBJ2-3; 14 bases line up with TRBD2. This CDR3 spans 15 amino acids. CDR1 and CDR2 (germline): KGHSH, LQKENI. With 6 bases clipped from V and 5 bases from J, the junction kept 4 bases outside the gene matches. The part of the CDR3 DNA that was read is TGTGCCAGCTCCCAGGGACTAGCGGGAGTAGATACG. Residues: CASSQGLAGVDT. The whole CDR3 sequence reads CASSQGLAGVDTQYF.

The part of the CDR3 DNA that was read is TGTGCCACCAGTGACCAAGCGGGAGGGATACACGAG. This sequence encodes CATSDQAGGIHE. The whole CDR3 region reads CATSDQAGGIHEQYF. V gene TRBV24-1 combines with J gene TRBJ2-7; TRBD2 aligns across 10 bases. The read falls 3 residues short of the CDR3 end, and the missing part is taken from the germline J gene. CDR1 and CDR2 from the germline V gene are KGHDR and SFDVKD. The V gene end was trimmed by 4 bases and the J gene end by 5 bases; junction bases not matched to a gene: 7. This CDR3 is 15 amino acids long.

Comments on this clone: The sequence runs out 3 residues before the end of the CDR3; the remainder is reconstructed from the germline J gene. J is TRBJ1-3 and V is TRBV5-5, with D perhaps matching TRBD1 (5 bases). V was pared by 4 bases and J by 0 bases, with 11 bases between. This CDR3 has 15 residues. Germline CDR1 is SGHKS and CDR2 is YYEKEE (reference sequence). The covered CDR3 bases are TGTGCCAGCAGCCTCTCAGGGAGCTCTGGAAACACC. Amino acids: CASSLSGSSGNT. The entire CDR3 protein is CASSLSGSSGNTIYF.

On this clone itself: The read stops 3 residues short of the end of the CDR3; the missing end is completed from the germline J gene. V and J are TRBV6-2 or TRBV6-3 and TRBJ2-5; TRBD1 agrees at 8 bases. Trimming took 8 bases from V and 6 from J; bases not matched to a gene: 5. This CDR3 region has 12 residues. Germline V gene sequence: CDR1 MNHEY, CDR2 SVGEGT. The covered CDR3 bases are TGTGCCAGCCGGACAGGGTCCAAGACC. It translates to CASRTGSKT. The whole CDR3 protein is CASRTGSKTQYF.

About this clone: From the germline J gene comes the end of the CDR3, since the read stops 3 residues before it. V usage is TRBV7-9 and J usage is TRBJ1-1; D uncertain. The germline V gene has CDR1 SEHNR and CDR2 FQNEAQ (reference sequence). The CDR3 extends over 15 amino acids. The germline V and J ends were trimmed by 6 bases and 3 bases, with 17 bases remaining between them. The sequenced part of the CDR3 DNA is TGTGCCAGCAGACAATTCAAGACATTTGACACTGAA. It yields the protein CASRQFKTFDTE. Given in full, the CDR3 is CASRQFKTFDTEAFF. Based on the CDR3 plus reference TRBV7-9 and TRBJ1-1, the full variable domain is DTGVSQNPRHKITKRGQNVTFRCDPISEHNRLYWYRQTLGQGPEFLTYFQNEAQLEKSRLLSDRFSAERPKGSFSTLEIQRTEQGDSAMYLCASRQFKTFDTEAFFGQGTRLTVV.

Turning to this clone: With the read ending 3 residues before the CDR3 end, the germline J gene is used to fill in that end. The genes are TRBV5-1 and TRBJ2-7; 10 nucleotides match TRBD1. This CDR3 is built from 16 residues. Trimming cost V 0 bases and J 6 bases; bases outside gene matches: 9. Germline loops: CDR1 SGHRS, CDR2 YFSETQ. The sequenced part of the CDR3 DNA is TGCGCCAGCAGCTTGGGGATTAGACAGGGGGCAGGCGAG. Translation: CASSLGIRQGAGE. From start to end, the CDR3 is CASSLGIRQGAGEQYF.

Details on this clone: The CDR3 extends 3 residues past the end of the read, so its final part is completed from the germline J gene. The chain carries TRBV6-1 and TRBJ1-3, with D unclear. The germline CDR1 and CDR2 sequences are MNHNS and SASEGT. V lost 3 bases to trimming and J lost 0 bases, with 6 bases between them. This CDR3 has 14 amino acids. Partial CDR3 DNA: TGTGCCAGCAGTGACAGGAGCTCTGGAAACACC. The encoded protein is CASSDRSSGNT. The complete CDR3 sequence is CASSDRSSGNTIYF.

Turning to this clone: A read error may produce the germline difference seen at one junction end. Read data end 3 residues before the CDR3 end; the end is taken from the germline J gene. The rearrangement links TRBV4-2 to TRBJ2-7, with 7 bases matching TRBD2. This CDR3 region has 12 residues. Germline assignment: CDR1 LGHNA and CDR2 YNFKEQ. The covered CDR3 bases are TGCGCCAGCAGCCAGAGCGGGGACGAG. This sequence encodes CASSQSGDE. The whole CDR3 protein is CASSQSGDEQYF.

With respect to this clone: From the germline J gene comes the end of the CDR3, since the read stops 3 residues before it. The rearrangement links TRBV30 to TRBJ1-5; D might be TRBD1 (5 bases). Germline V lookup: CDR1 GTSNPN, CDR2 SVGIG (reference sequence). Between the trimmed V and J ends, which lost 5 bases and 5 bases, there was a span of 10 bases. This CDR3 contains 12 residues. The CDR3 here is CAWGHTDQPQHF. The covered CDR3 bases are TGTGCCTGGGGACACACAGATCAGCCC.

In the case of this clone: From the germline J gene comes the end of the CDR3, since the read stops 3 residues before it. This rearrangement joins TRBV5-1 to TRBJ1-1; unclear D gene. Trimming removed 3 bases at V and 1 base at J, with 7 bases between. Per the germline V gene, CDR1 is SGHRS and CDR2 is YFSETQ. This CDR3 spans 13 amino acids. The CDR3 is CASSSDWNTEAFF. The DNA read from the CDR3 is TGCGCCAGCAGCTCCGACTGGAACACTGAA.

For this clone: The CDR3 is cut off 3 residues early in the read; its end comes from the germline J gene. The chain combines TRBV5-6 with TRBJ2-5; D call uncertain. Germline V gene lookup returns CDR1 SGHDT and CDR2 YYEEEE. Trimming pared 3 bases from V and 0 bases from J, leaving 6 bases between. The CDR3 extends over 13 amino acids. CDR3 sequence reads: CASSSRYQETQYF. Partial CDR3 DNA: TGTGCCAGCAGCTCTCGGTACCAAGAGACC.

In the case of this clone: Read coverage stops 3 residues before the CDR3 terminus; the germline J gene supplies the remainder. J is TRBJ1-6 and V is TRBV28; unclear D gene. CDR1 and CDR2 from the germline V gene are MDHEN and SYDVKM. Trimming removed 3 bases from V and 7 bases from J, with 10 bases in between. The CDR3 loop spans 14 amino acids. The CDR3 DNA, read in part, is TGTGCCAGCAGTTTCCCCCCAATCAATTCACCC. This codes for CASSFPPINSP. The CDR3 in full is CASSFPPINSPLHF. The full variable domain, with the rest looked up from reference TRBV28 and TRBJ1-6, is DVKVTQSSRYLVKRTGEKVFLECVQDMDHENMFWYRQDPGLGLRLIYFSYDVKMKEKGDIPEGYSVSREKKERFSLILESASTNQTSMYLCASSFPPINSPLHFGNGTRLTVT.

A word on this clone: The read stops 3 residues short of the end of the CDR3; the missing end is completed from the germline J gene. The V call is TRBV7-3, the J call TRBJ2-7; D may be TRBD1 (5 bases). Germline lookup yields CDR1 SGHTA and CDR2 FQGTGA. The V end was cut by 5 bases, the J end by 6 bases, with 11 bases between. CDR3 length equals 12 residues. Incomplete CDR3 DNA: TGTGCCAGCAGCAGAAGTCAGGGCGAG. This sequence encodes CASSRSQGE. The full CDR3 protein is CASSRSQGEQYF.

A note on this clone: The read stops 3 residues short of the end of the CDR3; the missing end is completed from the germline J gene. The J gene is TRBJ2-1, the V gene TRBV5-1, with 13 bases identical to TRBD2. CDR1 SGHRS and CDR2 YFSETQ come from the germline V gene. Germline trimming cut 5 bases from V and 7 bases from J; bases unmatched to any gene: 6. CDR3 size: 15 residues. The CDR3: CASSLGTSGKNEQFF. CDR3 DNA (partial): TGCGCCAGCAGTCTAGGGACTAGCGGGAAGAATGAG. The complete variable domain, with remaining parts taken from reference TRBV5-1 and TRBJ2-1, reads KAGVTQTPRYLIKTRGQQVTLSCSPISGHRSVSWYQQTPGQGLQFLFEYFSETQRNKGNFPGRFSGRQFSNSRSEMNVSTLELGDSALYLCASSLGTSGKNEQFFGPGTRLTVL.

A word on this clone: The read falls 3 residues short of the CDR3 end, and the missing part is taken from the germline J gene. V gene TRBV20-1 combines with J gene TRBJ2-5; 12 bases match TRBD2. The germline gives CDR1 DFQATT, CDR2 SNEGSKA (reference sequence). V lost 3 bases, J lost 5 bases, and 7 bases stayed unmatched. There are 15 residues in the CDR3. Partial CDR3 DNA: TGCAGTGCTAGGTCTAGGACTAGCGGGATGGAGACC. Translated, it gives CSARSRTSGMET. The full CDR3 reads CSARSRTSGMETQYF.

A word on this clone: The DNA ends 3 residues before the CDR3 does, and the rest of the CDR3 is filled in from the germline J gene. The rearrangement uses TRBV12-3 or TRBV12-4 and TRBJ1-6; D ambiguous. Trimming cost V 3 bases and J 9 bases, with 6 bases left between them. The CDR3 sequence is 12 residues long. The sequenced part of the CDR3 DNA is TGTGCCAGCAGTTTCTCGGGTTCACCC. Translating gives CASSFSGSP. The CDR3 reads in full as CASSFSGSPLHF.